This T cell receptor (beta chain) was recorded in a study of T cells in Graves' hyperthyroidism and ophthalmopathy. General study findings and limits: Most thyroid clonotypes that were expanded above 0.001 also turned up in blood.

Used for diagnoses were clinical symptoms, serum thyroxine and TRAb, thyroid ultrasound and orbital computed tomography. TCR beta CDR3 regions were amplified from RNA transcripts. A set of HTBI primers served as the primers for a first-round RT-PCR of the TCR CDR3. TCRdb reprocessed the multiplex PCR reads via MiXCR and lists one record per CDR3 protein. The sample holds 500,000 to 800,000 distinct CDR3 sequences; 45% are singletons and the top ten take 6.5% to 9%. Regarding this clonotype: Its antigen is undetermined.

The V gene lost 0 bases and the J gene lost 3 bases, with 11 bases spanning the gap. The CDR3 extends over 14 amino acids. From germline, CDR1 is SQVTM and CDR2 ANQGSEA. The J gene is TRBJ1-2, the V gene TRBV29-1; D is possibly TRBD1 (5 bases). Sample: peripheral blood or thyroid tissue (not recorded which). The source of this sequence is an adult man with Graves' disease, either hyperthyroidism or ophthalmopathy (not recorded which). The DNA for the CDR3 is TGCAGCGTTGAAGAAGGGATGGGGCACTATGGCTACACCTTC. Protein product: CSVEEGMGHYGYTF. The variable domain in full, with the rest retrieved from reference TRBV29-1 and TRBJ1-2, is SAVISQKPSRDICQRGTSLTIQCQVDSQVTMMFWYRQQPGQSLTLIATANQGSEATYESGFVIDKFPISRPNLTFSTLTVSNMSPEDSSIYLCSVEEGMGHYGYTFGSGTRLTVV.